This is a list of T cell receptor beta chains from one sample in a study of blood T cells in healthy people across ages. MiXCR was run by TCRdb on the 5' RACE reads, yielding one entry per CDR3 protein. The data hold over 450,000 distinct CDR3 sequences, with around 24% observed a single time. Another study also made use of these data, one on T cells of mothers and their children.

The sample taken for sequencing was blood. The receptor set was obtained from a boy between 5 and 17 years old in good health. Both conserved end residues are trimmed from each CDR3. The order of the fields is V gene, D gene, J gene, CDR3 protein. A D gene is named only where the DNA matches it firmly.

TRBV4-1	TRBD1	TRBJ2-2	ASSGVQGAWTGELF
TRBV4-3	-	TRBJ2-1	ASSQDGSGVGNEQF
TRBV20-1	-	TRBJ1-2	SPTFENYGYT
TRBV12-3/TRBV12-4	TRBD2	TRBJ2-5	ASSLGSGRTETQY
TRBV29-1	-	TRBJ1-1	SAGRGFTVMNTEAF
TRBV4-2	-	TRBJ2-7	ASSPSEGSYEQY
TRBV19	-	TRBJ1-1	ASKAMNTEAF
TRBV7-2	-	-	ASSPGQAETQY
TRBV6-1	TRBD1	TRBJ2-6	ASESQGGAGANVLT
TRBV7-9	-	TRBJ1-2	ASSLVLNFYGYT
TRBV18	-	TRBJ1-2	ASSPPADGYT
TRBV4-3	TRBD2	TRBJ2-3	ASSQSGRASTDTQY
TRBV29-1	-	TRBJ1-2	SVEGQVNYGYT
TRBV29-1	TRBD2	TRBJ2-1	SVEGLAGGGSYNEQF
TRBV14	-	TRBJ2-6	TSSLGTINVLT
TRBV28	-	TRBJ2-6	ASSLGGASGANVLT
TRBV15	-	TRBJ2-7	ATSIGIDYEQY
TRBV29-1	-	TRBJ1-4	SVGGRANEKLF
TRBV10-2	-	TRBJ2-1	ASSSRGIDNEQF
TRBV27	-	TRBJ1-6	ASSLSMGFGNSPLH
TRBV19	TRBD1	TRBJ2-5	ASTDGQGGAETRY
TRBV27	-	TRBJ1-2	ASSPFAGYGYT
TRBV6-2/TRBV6-3	TRBD2	TRBJ2-7	ASSSGTSASYEQY
TRBV20-1	-	TRBJ2-5	SARDRTQETQY
TRBV19	TRBD2	TRBJ2-1	ASSVSAGLNNEQF
TRBV4-3	-	TRBJ1-3	ASSQDPAGAGRDTIN
TRBV29-1	TRBD1	TRBJ2-7	SVNFGTGEYEQY
TRBV28	TRBD1	-	ASSFRDRDLYEQY
TRBV20-1	-	TRBJ2-5	SARGSTGLETQY
TRBV7-9	TRBD1	TRBJ1-1	ASSEDRFRDDTEAF
TRBV7-9	-	TRBJ1-1	ASSLVVSLNTEAF
TRBV15	TRBD1	TRBJ2-1	ATSPGTGGYNEQF
TRBV7-8	-	-	ASSFINREGEQY
TRBV28	-	TRBJ1-4	ASTPSGRSQTNEKLF
TRBV20-1	-	TRBJ1-5	SARDFRGDQPQH
TRBV18	-	TRBJ1-5	ASSPSPDGNQPQH